The 7 T cell receptor beta chains below were found in one sample sequenced in a study of tumor and adjacent non-tumor tissue in lung cancer. The library came from three nested PCR rounds adapted from ARM-PCR protocols. Each CDR3 protein is one row after TCRdb ran MiXCR on the multiplex PCR reads. Here the sample spans about 80,000 distinct CDR3 sequences, about two thirds being singletons. This sample's RNA came from whole unsorted tissue. Sequencing used lung tumor tissue. All receptors come from a woman aged 70-85 years with non-small cell lung cancer.

Points on this clonotype: This CDR3 fails to terminate in the conserved phenylalanine or tryptophan, so it likely reflects a read error. The chain carries TRBV20-1 and TRBJ1-2; 8 nucleotides agree with TRBD1. The germline gives CDR1 DFQATT, CDR2 SNEGSKA (reference sequence). Losses at the gene ends were 3 bases for V and 8 bases for J; bases not matched to a gene: 5. The CDR3 covers 12 residues. The CDR3: CSASGQGYGYTL. The CDR3 DNA reads TGCAGTGCTAGCGGACAGGGTTACGGCTACACCTTA.

In its sample, this clonotype was seen a few times. The junction departs from germline at one end; a sequencing error may be responsible. The chain employs TRBV5-1 and TRBJ2-2; 7 nucleotides match TRBD1. The CDR3 consists of 15 residues. Germline V gives CDR1 SGHRS, CDR2 YFSETQ. Here the CDR3 reads CAGSSGTAHTGELFF. CDR3 nucleotide sequence: TGCGCCGGCAGCTCTGGGACAGCCCACACCGGGGAGCTGTTTTTT. The complete variable domain, with remaining parts taken from reference TRBV5-1 and TRBJ2-2, reads KAGVTQTPRYLIKTRGQQVTLSCSPISGHRSVSWYQQTPGQGLQFLFEYFSETQRNKGNFPGRFSGRQFSNSRSEMNVSTLELGDSALYLCAGSSGTAHTGELFFGEGSRLTVL.

Worth noting for this clonotype: A read error is possible here, since a much larger clone lies one base away. The V and J genes are TRBV7-8 and TRBJ2-3; 8 nucleotides line up with TRBD2. This CDR3 has 15 residues. The germline V gene encodes CDR1 SGHVS and CDR2 FQNEAQ. The CDR3 reads CTSSLLAGITDTQYF. The CDR3 DNA is TGTACCAGCAGCTTATTAGCGGGGATCACAGATACGCAGTATTTT.

This clonotype was seen at least ten times. V gene TRBV20-1 combines with J gene TRBJ1-2, with 7 bases lining up with TRBD1. Germline loops: CDR1 DFQATT, CDR2 SNEGSKA (reference sequence). The J segment lost 4 bases and the V segment lost 0 bases, leaving 5 bases of the junction unmatched. The CDR3 consists of 14 residues. CDR3 in amino acids: CSAREQGSAYGYTF. CDR3 sequence (DNA): TGCAGTGCTAGAGAACAGGGGAGTGCCTATGGCTACACCTTC.

The V and J genes are TRBV4-1 and TRBJ1-2; D may be TRBD1 (6 bases). This CDR3 spans 14 amino acids. V was shortened by 7 bases and J by 5 bases, with 17 bases between the two germline ends. Germline CDR1 is MGHRA and CDR2 is YSYEKL. The CDR3 reads CASTSRQAGYGYTF. Here the CDR3 DNA reads TGCGCCAGCACGTCTCGACAGGCGGGATATGGCTACACCTTC.

This clonotype was detected once. V gene TRBV5-5 combines with J gene TRBJ2-4; TRBD1 aligns across 9 bases. Germline loops: CDR1 SGHKS, CDR2 YYEKEE (reference sequence). The ends lost 6 bases at V and 5 bases at J; junction bases unmatched: 6. The CDR3 is 14 residues long. The CDR3 coding sequence is TGTGCCAGCATAACCGGGACAGGGCAAAACATTCAGTACTTC. Translation: CASITGTGQNIQYF.

Points on this clonotype: A read error is possible here, since a much larger clone lies one base away. This chain uses TRBV20-1 with TRBJ1-2; no clear D. In germline, CDR1 is DFQATT, CDR2 SNEGSKA (reference sequence). CDR3 size: 9 residues. V lost 6 bases, J lost 10 bases, and 9 bases lay in between. This CDR3 reads CSAVTDYTF. In DNA form, the CDR3 reads TGCAGTGCCGTAACTGACTACACCTTC.